This TCR beta chain was profiled in a study of T-cell memory formation after mild COVID-19. For the study at large: TCR clusters were mostly confined to one donor each. Study-wide results and limits: Some clones that responded were present in memory (sampled pre-infection), which suggests cross-reactive memory joined.

This CDR3 region has 13 residues. Germline assignment: CDR1 SGHVS and CDR2 FNYEAQ. TCRdb used MiXCR to reprocess the 5' RACE reads, holding one entry per CDR3 protein. The sample has about 190,000 distinct CDR3 sequences; 27% are singletons. Comments on this clonotype: Its matching antigen is unknown. The junction differs from germline at one of its ends, possibly a read error.

The chain links TRBV7-6 to TRBJ2-3; D not certain. The receptor's source is an adult woman who had mild COVID-19 (a few samples of this study predate the infection). Cell type and time point are not known. Sequenced input: PBMCs or a T cell subset sorted from them (not recorded which). The CDR3 is CASSLAASQTLHF. Here the CDR3 DNA reads TGTGCCAGCAGCTTGGCTGCTTCCCAGACTCTTCATTTT.